This TCR beta chain was profiled in a study of blood T cell repertoires in COVID-19. About the research overall: The analysed material was cDNA or gDNA that came from T cells, B-cell-depleted T cells, or PBMCs.

The CDR3 spans 15 residues. Germline V gives CDR1 LNHDA, CDR2 SQIVND (reference sequence). V trimming: 5 bases; J trimming: 4 bases; junction bases outside the gene matches: 5. Sequenced by immunoSEQ multiplex PCR; TCRdb stores in-frame clones only, minus some. The data show approximately 200,000 clones, approximately 86% seen once. Sequenced material: peripheral blood. The J gene is TRBJ2-5, the V gene TRBV19; the match to TRBD2 covers 12 bases. The receptor comes from a woman aged 25 to 45 with active or convalescent COVID-19. CDR3 coding DNA: TGTGCCAGTAGTCCAAGGACTAGCGGGATAGAGACCCAGTACTTC. This encodes CASSPRTSGIETQYF.